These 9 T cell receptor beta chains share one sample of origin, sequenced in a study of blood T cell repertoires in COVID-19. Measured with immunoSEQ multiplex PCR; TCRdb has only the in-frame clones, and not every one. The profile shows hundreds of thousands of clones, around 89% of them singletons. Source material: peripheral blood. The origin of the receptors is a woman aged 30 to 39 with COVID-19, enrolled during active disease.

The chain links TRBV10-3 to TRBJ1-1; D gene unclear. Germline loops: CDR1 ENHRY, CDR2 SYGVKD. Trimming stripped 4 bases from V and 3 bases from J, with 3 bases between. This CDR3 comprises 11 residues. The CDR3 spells CAISGDTEAFF. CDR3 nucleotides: TGTGCCATCAGTGGAGACACTGAAGCTTTCTTT.

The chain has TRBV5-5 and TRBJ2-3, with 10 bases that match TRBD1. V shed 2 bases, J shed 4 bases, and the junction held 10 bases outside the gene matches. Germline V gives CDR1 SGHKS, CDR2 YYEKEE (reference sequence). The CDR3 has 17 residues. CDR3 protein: CASSFPRDRGLADTQYF. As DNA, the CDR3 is TGTGCCAGCAGCTTTCCCCGGGACAGGGGTTTAGCAGATACGCAGTATTTT.

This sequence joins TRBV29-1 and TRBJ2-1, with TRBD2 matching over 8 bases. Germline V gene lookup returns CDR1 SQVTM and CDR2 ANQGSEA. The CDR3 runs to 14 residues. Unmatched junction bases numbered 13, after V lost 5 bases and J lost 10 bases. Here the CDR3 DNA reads TGCAGCGTTCGGAGTGGGCGGGAGCGGGGGGAGCAGTTCTTC. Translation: CSVRSGRERGEQFF.

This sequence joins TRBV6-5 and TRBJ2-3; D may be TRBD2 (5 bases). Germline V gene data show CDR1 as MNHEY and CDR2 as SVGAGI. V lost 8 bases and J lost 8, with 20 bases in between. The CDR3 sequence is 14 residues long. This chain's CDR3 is CASAEYLGLPTQYF. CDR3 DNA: TGTGCCAGCGCTGAGTATTTAGGACTCCCTACGCAGTATTTT.

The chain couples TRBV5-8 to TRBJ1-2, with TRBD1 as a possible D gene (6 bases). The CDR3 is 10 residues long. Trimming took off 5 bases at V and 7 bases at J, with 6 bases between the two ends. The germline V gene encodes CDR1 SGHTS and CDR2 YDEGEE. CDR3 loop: CASRQGGYTF. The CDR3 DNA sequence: TGTGCCAGCAGACAGGGTGGCTACACCTTC.

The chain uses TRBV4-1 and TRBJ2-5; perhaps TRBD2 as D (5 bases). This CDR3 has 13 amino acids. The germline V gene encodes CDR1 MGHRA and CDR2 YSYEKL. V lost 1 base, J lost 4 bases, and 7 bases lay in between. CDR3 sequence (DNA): TGCGCCAGCAGCCAAGGACTAATAGAGACCCAGTACTTC. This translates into CASSQGLIETQYF.

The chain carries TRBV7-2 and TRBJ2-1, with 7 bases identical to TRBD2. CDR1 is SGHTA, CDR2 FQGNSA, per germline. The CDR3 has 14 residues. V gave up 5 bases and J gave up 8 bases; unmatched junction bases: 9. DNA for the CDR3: TGTGCCAGCAGCCGGGACTATCAGTCGGATGAGCAGTTCTTC. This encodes CASSRDYQSDEQFF.

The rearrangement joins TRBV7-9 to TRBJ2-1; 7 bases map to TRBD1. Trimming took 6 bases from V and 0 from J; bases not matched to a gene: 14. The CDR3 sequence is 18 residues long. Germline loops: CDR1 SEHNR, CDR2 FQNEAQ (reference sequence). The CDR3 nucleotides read TGTGCCAGCAGTGCGGTGGGACAGACACTGAGCTCCTACAATGAGCAGTTCTTC. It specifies CASSAVGQTLSSYNEQFF.

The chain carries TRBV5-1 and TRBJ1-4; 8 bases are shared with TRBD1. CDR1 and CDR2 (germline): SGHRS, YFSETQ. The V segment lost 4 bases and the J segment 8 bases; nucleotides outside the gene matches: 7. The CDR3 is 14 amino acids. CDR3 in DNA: TGCGCCAGCAGCCAAGGACAGGGAGGGGAAAAACTGTTTTTT. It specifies CASSQGQGGEKLFF.